This TCR beta chain emerged from a study of technical replicates of blood from several donors. Measured with immunoSEQ multiplex PCR; TCRdb has only the in-frame clones, and not every one. The sample lists more than 65,000 clones; 96% were seen once. V trimming: 0 bases; J trimming: 6 bases; junction bases outside the gene matches: 4. This CDR3 spans 15 amino acids. Germline V gene lookup returns CDR1 MGHRA and CDR2 YSYEKL. This chain uses TRBV4-1 with TRBJ2-3; 9 nucleotides align to TRBD1. Material for sequencing was T cells isolated from PBMCs. The TCR was taken from a human donor in good health. CDR3 loop: CASSQEWTGDDTQYF. CDR3 sequence (DNA): TGCGCCAGCAGCCAAGAGTGGACAGGGGACGATACGCAGTATTTT.